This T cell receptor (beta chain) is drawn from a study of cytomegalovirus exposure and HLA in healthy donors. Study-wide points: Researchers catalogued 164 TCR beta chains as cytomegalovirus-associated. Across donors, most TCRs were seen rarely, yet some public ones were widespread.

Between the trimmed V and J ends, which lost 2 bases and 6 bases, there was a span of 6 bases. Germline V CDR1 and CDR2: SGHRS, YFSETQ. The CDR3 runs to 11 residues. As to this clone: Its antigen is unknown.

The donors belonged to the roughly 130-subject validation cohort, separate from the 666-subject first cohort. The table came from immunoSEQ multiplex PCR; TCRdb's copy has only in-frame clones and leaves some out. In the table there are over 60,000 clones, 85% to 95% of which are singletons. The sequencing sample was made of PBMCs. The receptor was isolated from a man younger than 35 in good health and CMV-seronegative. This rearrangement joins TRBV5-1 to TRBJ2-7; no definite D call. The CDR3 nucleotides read TGCGCCAGCAGCTTCGGTCTCGAGCAGTACTTC. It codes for CASSFGLEQYF.